What follows are 23 T cell receptor beta chains derived from one specimen sequenced in a study of control samples from healthy donors and cancer patients. Using immunoSEQ multiplex PCR, the repertoire was profiled, and TCRdb retains in-frame clones only, with some absent. Of under 450,000 clones listed, about nine tenths are singletons. Sequencing input: PBMCs. The receptors derive from a man aged 35 to 55 with head and neck cancer.

The genes are TRBV15 and TRBJ1-1; 8 bases line up with TRBD1. This CDR3 region has 16 residues. V lost 8 bases and J lost 4; bases outside the gene matches: 15. Looked up from germline, CDR1 is LNHNV and CDR2 is YYDKDF (reference sequence). The CDR3 reads CATFLRQGQASTEAFF. CDR3 sequence (DNA): TGTGCCACCTTTCTCCGCCAGGGACAGGCAAGCACTGAAGCTTTCTTT.

The chain is built from TRBV5-1 and TRBJ2-7; 9 nucleotides match TRBD1. The trim removed 5 bases at V and 6 bases at J, leaving 9 bases unmatched. Germline CDR1 is SGHRS and CDR2 is YFSETQ. The CDR3 length is 14 residues. The CDR3 loop reads CASSFGTGLPEQYF. The CDR3 nucleotides read TGCGCCAGCAGTTTCGGGACAGGGCTCCCCGAGCAGTACTTC.

V and J are TRBV27 and TRBJ1-2; D gene ambiguous. V lost 5 bases and J 4 bases, leaving 14 bases between the germline ends. Germline V gene sequence: CDR1 MNHEY, CDR2 SMNVEV (reference sequence). The CDR3 is 14 residues long. CDR3 residues: CASSPQATGYGYTF. The CDR3 DNA follows: TGTGCCAGCAGTCCGCAGGCTACTGGCTATGGCTACACCTTC.

CDR3 DNA sequence: TGTGCCAGCAGCACAGGGGTTCCGAATGAAAAACTGTTTTTT. It specifies CASSTGVPNEKLFF. The chain uses TRBV2 and TRBJ1-4; TRBD1 aligns across 7 bases. The V and J ends lost 6 bases and 5 bases, in that order; junction bases with no gene match: 6. The length of the CDR3 is 14 residues. Per the germline V gene, CDR1 is SNHLY and CDR2 is FYNNEI.

This clone was observed once. The V and J genes are TRBV12-3 or TRBV12-4 and TRBJ1-1; D uncertain. Trimming shortened V by 8 bases and J by 4 bases, and 5 bases separated the two germline ends. This CDR3 spans 10 amino acids. CDR3 amino acids: CASAGTEAFF. The CDR3 bases are TGTGCCAGCGCGGGCACTGAAGCTTTCTTT.

The CDR3 nucleotides are TGTGCCAGCAGGGGGGACAAGTCCTACGAGCAGTACTTC. It is translated as CASRGDKSYEQYF. This chain links TRBV27 with TRBJ2-7; a weak D match, TRBD1 (6 bases). The V and J ends lost 6 bases and 1 base respectively, with 10 bases between them. Germline V lookup: CDR1 MNHEY, CDR2 SMNVEV (reference sequence). The CDR3 is 13 amino acids.

The V gene is TRBV15, the J gene TRBJ2-1, with D possibly TRBD1 on 6 matching bases. The V gene's germline CDR1 is LNHNV and CDR2 YYDKDF (reference sequence). This CDR3 is 17 amino acids long. Trimming stripped 1 base from V and 1 base from J, with 14 bases between. CDR3 in DNA: TGTGCCACCAGCAGAGGTCGCAGGGGTAGGTCCTACAATGAGCAGTTCTTC. It is translated as CATSRGRRGRSYNEQFF. Full variable domain (rest looked up from reference TRBV15 and TRBJ2-1): DAMVIQNPRYQVTQFGKPVTLSCSQTLNHNVMYWYQQKSSQAPKLLFHYYDKDFNNEADTPDNFQSRRPNTSFCFLDIRSPGLGDTAMYLCATSRGRRGRSYNEQFFGPGTRLTVL.

The genes are TRBV7-3 and TRBJ1-1; D unresolved. Per germline, CDR1 SGHTA and CDR2 FQGTGA. The length of the CDR3 is 13 residues. Trimming pared 2 bases from V and 8 bases from J, leaving 12 bases between. CDR3 bases: TGTGCCAGCAGCTTACAGCCATCTTCAGAAGCTTTCTTT. Residues: CASSLQPSSEAFF.

This chain joins TRBV9 and TRBJ1-4, with a weak D call TRBD1 (6 bases). V was cut by 7 bases and J by 0 bases, with 13 bases left in between. There are 15 residues in the CDR3. Germline V gives CDR1 SGDLS, CDR2 YYNGEE. The CDR3 loop reads CASSRGGSTNEKLFF. The DNA of the CDR3 is TGTGCCAGCTCCCGGGGGGGCTCAACTAATGAAAAACTGTTTTTT.

The chain couples TRBV10-1 to TRBJ2-7, with D unresolved. The CDR3 contains 13 residues. From germline, CDR1 is WNHNN and CDR2 SYGVQD (reference sequence). The V end was cut by 5 bases, the J end by 4 bases, with 12 bases between. The CDR3 DNA is TGCGCCAGCAGTCGCGGACCGACATACGAGCAGTACTTC. This encodes CASSRGPTYEQYF.

J is TRBJ2-3 and V is TRBV5-1, with D possibly matching TRBD1 (6 bases). Deletions cut 5 bases from V and 4 bases from J, with 11 bases between. Germline V gene lookup returns CDR1 SGHRS and CDR2 YFSETQ. The CDR3 is 13 amino acids. DNA for the CDR3: TGCGCCAGCAGATCGGCAGGGGCAGATACGCAGTATTTT. It codes for CASRSAGADTQYF. Looking up the rest from reference TRBV5-1 and TRBJ2-3 gives the full variable domain: KAGVTQTPRYLIKTRGQQVTLSCSPISGHRSVSWYQQTPGQGLQFLFEYFSETQRNKGNFPGRFSGRQFSNSRSEMNVSTLELGDSALYLCASRSAGADTQYFGPGTRLTVL.

The chain employs TRBV5-4 and TRBJ2-7, with 10 nucleotides matching TRBD2. V dropped 10 bases and J dropped 7; count of bases not matched to a gene: 14. The CDR3 is 14 residues long. Looked up from germline, CDR1 is SGHNT and CDR2 is YYREEE (reference sequence). CDR3 residues: CAFQAGGAVLEQYF. In DNA, the CDR3 is TGTGCCTTTCAAGCGGGAGGGGCCGTCTTGGAGCAGTACTTC.

The chain joins TRBV7-2 to TRBJ1-2, with D unclear. The CDR3 totals 12 residues. Deletions cut 1 base from V and 4 bases from J, with 4 bases between. Germline CDR1 reads SGHTA; CDR2 reads FQGNSA. CDR3 sequence (DNA): TGTGCCAGCAGCTTAGGGGTCTATGGCTACACCTTC. Residues: CASSLGVYGYTF.

This clone has only one observation. The J gene is TRBJ2-7, the V gene TRBV12-5; D not resolved. The CDR3 spans 12 residues. Trimming left V 1 base short and J 7 bases short, with 8 bases between. Per the germline V gene, CDR1 is LGHNT and CDR2 is FRNRAP. DNA for the CDR3: TGTGCTAGTGGTTTGGGCCCGGGTGAGCAGTACTTC. This encodes CASGLGPGEQYF.

The chain is built from TRBV7-9 and TRBJ2-5; D perhaps matches TRBD1 (6 bases). CDR1 is SEHNR and CDR2 is FQNEAQ in the germline V gene (reference sequence). CDR3 length: 14 residues. V was trimmed by 0 bases and J by 5 bases, leaving 10 bases between them. CDR3 protein: CASSLAGQMETQYF. The CDR3 region has the DNA TGTGCCAGCAGCTTAGCCGGACAGATGGAGACCCAGTACTTC. The whole variable domain, filled in from reference TRBV7-9 and TRBJ2-5, reads DTGVSQNPRHKITKRGQNVTFRCDPISEHNRLYWYRQTLGQGPEFLTYFQNEAQLEKSRLLSDRFSAERPKGSFSTLEIQRTEQGDSAMYLCASSLAGQMETQYFGPGTRLLVL.

The rearrangement links TRBV28 to TRBJ1-1; 9 nucleotides agree with TRBD1. Unmatched junction bases numbered 9, after V lost 5 bases and J lost 5 bases. The CDR3 has 15 residues. The germline gives CDR1 MDHEN, CDR2 SYDVKM. The CDR3 reads CASSPTGGAGTEAFF. The CDR3 bases are TGTGCCAGCAGTCCAACAGGGGGCGCCGGAACTGAAGCTTTCTTT.

The chain uses TRBV12-3 or TRBV12-4 and TRBJ2-1, with D uncertain. V lost 2 bases and J 15 bases, leaving 11 bases between the germline ends. The CDR3 covers 11 residues. The CDR3 DNA sequence: TGTGCCAGCAGTTTACAGCCACCTTTGTTCTTC. Protein sequence: CASSLQPPLFF.

The chain couples TRBV21-1 to TRBJ2-7; the table's D gene call, TRBD2, was not cross checked with the DNA. TRBV21-1 is marked as a pseudogene. The CDR3 consists of 20 residues. CDR3 DNA: TGTGCCAGCAGCAAAGTCCCCTATATTGAGCGGGAGGCCTACCTATACGAGCAGTACTTC. It codes for CASSKVPYIEREAYLYEQYF.

Turning to this clone: Other DNA sequences of this sample code for an identical CDR3. The chain joins TRBV19 to TRBJ2-3; D uncertain. The ends were cut back, 5 bases at V and 3 bases at J, with 3 bases in the middle. Germline V gene sequence: CDR1 LNHDA, CDR2 SQIVND (reference sequence). The CDR3 is 11 amino acids. CDR3 amino acids: CASSRTDTQYF. The CDR3 DNA reads TGTGCCAGTAGTCGGACAGATACGCAGTATTTT.

The chain is built from TRBV5-1 and TRBJ2-3, with TRBD2 identical over 12 bases. This CDR3 is built from 18 residues. Germline trimming cut 0 bases from V and 0 bases from J; bases unmatched to any gene: 5. CDR1 is SGHRS and CDR2 is YFSETQ in the germline V gene. The CDR3 nucleotides read TGCGCCAGCAGCTTGGGGGGGACTAGCGGGCGTAGCACAGATACGCAGTATTTT. This translates into CASSLGGTSGRSTDTQYF.

The chain combines TRBV18 with TRBJ1-2, with D unclear. With 0 bases removed from V and 6 bases from J, the gap between germline ends came to 8 bases. CDR1 is KGHSH, CDR2 LQKENI, per germline. CDR3 length: 13 residues. This CDR3 reads CASSPPLGHGYTF. In DNA form, the CDR3 reads TGTGCCAGCTCACCACCCCTTGGTCATGGCTACACCTTC.

This sequence joins TRBV19 and TRBJ1-2, with D uncertain. The germline CDR1 and CDR2 sequences are LNHDA and SQIVND (reference sequence). The CDR3 length is 13 residues. V was trimmed by 5 bases and J by 0 bases, leaving 7 bases between them. CDR3 in amino acids: CASSPDTNYGYTF. CDR3 nucleotide sequence: TGTGCCAGTAGTCCAGACACTAACTATGGCTACACCTTC.

The chain couples TRBV11-3 to TRBJ1-1; D gene ambiguous. CDR1 and CDR2 from the germline V gene are SGHNT and YENEEA. The CDR3 runs 14 residues. Trimming stripped 5 bases from V and 1 base from J, with 11 bases between. This CDR3 is CASSASGKNTEAFF. The CDR3 coding sequence is TGTGCCAGCAGCGCCTCCGGGAAGAACACTGAAGCTTTCTTT.